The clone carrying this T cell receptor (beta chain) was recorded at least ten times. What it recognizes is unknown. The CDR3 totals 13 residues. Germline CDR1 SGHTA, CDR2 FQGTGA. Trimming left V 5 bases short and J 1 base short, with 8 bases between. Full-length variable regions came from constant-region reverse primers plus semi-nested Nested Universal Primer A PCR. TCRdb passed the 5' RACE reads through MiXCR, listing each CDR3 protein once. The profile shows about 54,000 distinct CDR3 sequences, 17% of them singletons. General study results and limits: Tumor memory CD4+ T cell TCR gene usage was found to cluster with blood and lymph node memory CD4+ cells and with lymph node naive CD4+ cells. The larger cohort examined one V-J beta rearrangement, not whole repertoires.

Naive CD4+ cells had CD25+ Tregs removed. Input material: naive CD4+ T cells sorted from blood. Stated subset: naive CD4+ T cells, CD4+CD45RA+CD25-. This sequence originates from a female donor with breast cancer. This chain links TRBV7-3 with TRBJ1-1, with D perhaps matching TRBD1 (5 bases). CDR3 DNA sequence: TGTGCCAGCAGCATAGGGGCGAACACTGAAGCTTTCTTT. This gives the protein CASSIGANTEAFF.